These T cell receptor beta chains were read from a single sample in a study of CD8+ T cells in alopecia areata. Sequencing used immunoSEQ multiplex PCR; TCRdb keeps in-frame clones, though not all of them. This sample has tens of thousands of clones, with just over 70% found just once. The specimen comprised CD8+ T cells sorted from blood, sampled between weeks 43 and 45, from a patient treated with tofacitinib. These receptors all stem from a human donor with alopecia areata. Both conserved end residues are trimmed from each CDR3. Fields, in order: CDR3 length, J gene, V gene, clone size, CDR3 protein. Size tells how often a clone was seen (once, few, many) or the class of an expanded clone, and some rows leave it out.

CDR3 length: 12; J gene: TRBJ1-5; V gene: TRBV19; clone size: -; CDR3 protein: ASSKRDFNQPQH
CDR3 length: 12; J gene: TRBJ1-5; V gene: TRBV27; clone size: few; CDR3 protein: ASSSRMGNQPQH
CDR3 length: 10; J gene: TRBJ1-2; V gene: TRBV5-1; clone size: -; CDR3 protein: ASSPGNYGYT
CDR3 length: 9; J gene: TRBJ1-2; V gene: TRBV29-1; clone size: once; CDR3 protein: SVQDREGYT
CDR3 length: 13; J gene: TRBJ1-4; V gene: TRBV4-3; clone size: -; CDR3 protein: ASSQDRAGREKLF
CDR3 length: 10; J gene: TRBJ2-1; V gene: TRBV7-9; clone size: -; CDR3 protein: ASTTSYNEQF
CDR3 length: 13; J gene: TRBJ2-7; V gene: TRBV7-2; clone size: -; CDR3 protein: ASSLAVGGKHEQY
CDR3 length: 12; J gene: TRBJ1-5; V gene: TRBV7-2; clone size: -; CDR3 protein: ASSQGGLGQPQH
CDR3 length: 11; J gene: TRBJ2-5; V gene: TRBV10-2; clone size: -; CDR3 protein: ASKARAQETQY
CDR3 length: 15; J gene: TRBJ1-2; V gene: TRBV29-1; clone size: few; CDR3 protein: SSIGELGGGPNYGYT
CDR3 length: 11; J gene: TRBJ1-1; V gene: TRBV15; clone size: -; CDR3 protein: ATSRDRRTEAF
CDR3 length: 15; J gene: TRBJ1-1; V gene: TRBV7-2; clone size: -; CDR3 protein: ASNEFTGILLNTEAF
CDR3 length: 16; J gene: TRBJ1-2; V gene: TRBV15; clone size: -; CDR3 protein: ATSRDRILIRRGRGYT
CDR3 length: 11; J gene: TRBJ1-1; V gene: TRBV6-6; clone size: -; CDR3 protein: ASSYYAGDEAF
CDR3 length: 13; J gene: TRBJ1-2; V gene: TRBV27; clone size: -; CDR3 protein: ASSSAGESNYGYT
CDR3 length: 16; J gene: TRBJ2-6; V gene: TRBV4-3; clone size: -; CDR3 protein: ASSLMGQGVAGANVLT
CDR3 length: 11; J gene: TRBJ2-5; V gene: TRBV4-3; clone size: -; CDR3 protein: ASSQDLVETQY
CDR3 length: 19; J gene: TRBJ2-3; V gene: TRBV4-3; clone size: -; CDR3 protein: ASSLTIGGVPGLEGTDTQY
CDR3 length: 9; J gene: TRBJ2-1; V gene: TRBV7-9; clone size: -; CDR3 protein: ASSQGDEQF
CDR3 length: 11; J gene: TRBJ2-7; V gene: TRBV29-1; clone size: -; CDR3 protein: SVAGLHSYEQY
CDR3 length: 11; J gene: TRBJ2-5; V gene: TRBV25-1; clone size: -; CDR3 protein: ASKRDPGETQY
CDR3 length: 12; J gene: TRBJ2-1; V gene: TRBV27; clone size: -; CDR3 protein: ASRTSGGYNEQF
CDR3 length: 13; J gene: TRBJ2-3; V gene: TRBV10-1; clone size: -; CDR3 protein: ASSKSGESADTQY
CDR3 length: 13; J gene: TRBJ1-2; V gene: TRBV6-6; clone size: -; CDR3 protein: ASSYYGTGNDGYT
CDR3 length: 12; J gene: TRBJ2-5; V gene: TRBV21-1; clone size: few; CDR3 protein: ASSNRQGGETQY
CDR3 length: 13; J gene: TRBJ2-2; V gene: TRBV7-7; clone size: -; CDR3 protein: ASSPSGGAGGELF
CDR3 length: 10; J gene: TRBJ2-1; V gene: TRBV11-3; clone size: -; CDR3 protein: ASSYSGGEQF
CDR3 length: 13; J gene: TRBJ1-1; V gene: TRBV4-3; clone size: few; CDR3 protein: ASSHYLTENTEAF
CDR3 length: 13; J gene: TRBJ1-2; V gene: TRBV7-8; clone size: many; CDR3 protein: ASSLGTNAVYGYT
CDR3 length: 15; J gene: TRBJ1-1; V gene: TRBV11-2; clone size: -; CDR3 protein: ASSFFLGWSLNTEAF
CDR3 length: 13; J gene: TRBJ2-1; V gene: TRBV5-1; clone size: -; CDR3 protein: ASSLGGGRINEQF
CDR3 length: 11; J gene: TRBJ1-3; V gene: TRBV30; clone size: -; CDR3 protein: AWSQGSGNTIY
CDR3 length: 10; J gene: TRBJ2-7; V gene: TRBV30; clone size: -; CDR3 protein: AWGTASYEQY
CDR3 length: 14; J gene: TRBJ1-5; V gene: TRBV19; clone size: -; CDR3 protein: ASTTDSAGGGQPQH
CDR3 length: 14; J gene: TRBJ1-1; V gene: TRBV9; clone size: once; CDR3 protein: ASSGGGQVNVAEAF
CDR3 length: 13; J gene: TRBJ2-1; V gene: TRBV5-1; clone size: -; CDR3 protein: ASSFSGGDYNEQF
CDR3 length: 13; J gene: TRBJ1-5; V gene: TRBV7-9; clone size: -; CDR3 protein: ASSLGTGGGQPQH
CDR3 length: 12; J gene: TRBJ2-7; V gene: TRBV13; clone size: -; CDR3 protein: ASSLGRGLGEQY
CDR3 length: 16; J gene: TRBJ2-2; V gene: TRBV7-9; clone size: -; CDR3 protein: ASSSDRVRESDTGELF
CDR3 length: 11; J gene: TRBJ2-7; V gene: TRBV30; clone size: -; CDR3 protein: AHKEKSSYEQY
CDR3 length: 15; J gene: TRBJ1-6; V gene: TRBV7-8; clone size: few; CDR3 protein: ASSPGTASSYNSPLH
CDR3 length: 13; J gene: TRBJ2-1; V gene: TRBV28; clone size: -; CDR3 protein: ASSLVAGGNNEQF
CDR3 length: 12; J gene: TRBJ2-4; V gene: TRBV6-6; clone size: -; CDR3 protein: ASIHGSSGNIQY
CDR3 length: 12; J gene: TRBJ2-7; V gene: TRBV16; clone size: -; CDR3 protein: ASSHLTGSYEQY